Given below is one T cell receptor (beta chain) in context. The CDR3 length is 15 residues. Germline V gene sequence: CDR1 SGHNT, CDR2 YENEEA. J was trimmed by 2 bases and V by 5 bases; bases with no gene match: 5. This sample stems from a study of blood T cell repertoires in COVID-19. Clones were sequenced by immunoSEQ multiplex PCR, and TCRdb holds only the in-frame ones, with some missing. The sample contains some 230,000 clones, around 83% of which appear only once. The chain couples TRBV11-3 to TRBJ2-1, with 8 bases matching TRBD1. Material: peripheral blood. The source is a woman of 80 years or more with COVID-19, enrolled during active disease. The DNA of the CDR3 is TGTGCCAGCAGCCCCAAACAGGGGGCCTACAATGAGCAGTTCTTC. It translates to CASSPKQGAYNEQFF.